The following is a T cell receptor (beta chain) sequence with its context. The antigen remains undetermined. Built from TCR beta cDNA, the libraries had unique molecular identifiers in them. TCRdb re-derived calls from the PCR reads in MiXCR, one entry per CDR3 protein. Of approximately 770,000 distinct CDR3 sequences listed, 40% to 55% are singletons. This sample stems from a study of post-analysis software for immune sequencing data. Points from the study as a whole: Patients carried five TRBV segments more frequently than controls did, and TRBV5-6, TRBV5-1 and TRBV20-1 were among them. Under the F measure, samples that were prepared in one batch clustered strongly together.

CDR3 length: 16 amino acids. V shed 1 base, J shed 11 bases, and the junction held 9 bases outside the gene matches. Sequencing input: blood. The source is a girl between 5 and 17 years old with multiple sclerosis. The chain is built from TRBV12-3 or TRBV12-4 and TRBJ2-5; TRBD2 aligns across 14 bases. CDR3 protein: CASSLGGLAGGLEQYF. CDR3 nucleotides: TGTGCCAGCAGTTTAGGTGGACTAGCGGGAGGCCTGGAGCAGTACTTC.